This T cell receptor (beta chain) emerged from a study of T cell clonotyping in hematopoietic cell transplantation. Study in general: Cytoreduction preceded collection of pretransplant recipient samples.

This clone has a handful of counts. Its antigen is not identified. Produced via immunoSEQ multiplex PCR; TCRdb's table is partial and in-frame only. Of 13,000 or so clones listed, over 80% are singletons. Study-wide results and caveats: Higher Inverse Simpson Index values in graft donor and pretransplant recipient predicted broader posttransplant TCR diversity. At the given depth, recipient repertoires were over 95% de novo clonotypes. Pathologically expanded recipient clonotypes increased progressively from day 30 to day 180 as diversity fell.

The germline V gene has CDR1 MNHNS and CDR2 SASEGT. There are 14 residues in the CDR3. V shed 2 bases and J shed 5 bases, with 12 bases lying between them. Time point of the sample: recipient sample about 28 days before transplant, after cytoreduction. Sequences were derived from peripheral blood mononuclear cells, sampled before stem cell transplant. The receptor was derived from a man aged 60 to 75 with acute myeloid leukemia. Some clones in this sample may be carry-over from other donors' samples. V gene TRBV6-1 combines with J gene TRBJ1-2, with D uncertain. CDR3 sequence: CASSEWAIGYGYTF. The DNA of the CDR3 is TGTGCCAGCAGTGAATGGGCCATCGGGTATGGCTACACCTTC.